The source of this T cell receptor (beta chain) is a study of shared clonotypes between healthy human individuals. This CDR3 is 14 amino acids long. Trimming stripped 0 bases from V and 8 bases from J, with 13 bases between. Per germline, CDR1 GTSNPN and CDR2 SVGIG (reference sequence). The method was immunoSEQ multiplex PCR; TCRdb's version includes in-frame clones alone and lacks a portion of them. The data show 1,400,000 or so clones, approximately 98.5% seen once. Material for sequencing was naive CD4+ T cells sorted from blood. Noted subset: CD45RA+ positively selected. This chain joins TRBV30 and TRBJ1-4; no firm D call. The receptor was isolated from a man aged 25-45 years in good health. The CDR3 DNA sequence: TGTGCCTGGAGTGTGCCGGTTCATGACGAAAAACTGTTTTTT. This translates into CAWSVPVHDEKLFF.